The source of this T cell receptor beta chain is a study of T cell changes during pregnancy in multiple sclerosis. This clone was seen only a few times. The repertoire was sequenced with immunoSEQ multiplex PCR; TCRdb's copy has only in-frame clones and lacks some. The sample contains more than 35,000 clones, about 90% of which appear only once. V dropped 1 base and J dropped 5 bases, with 9 bases sitting between them. Germline assignment: CDR1 GTSNPN and CDR2 SVGIG (reference sequence). This CDR3 comprises 13 residues. The sequencing here drew on CD4+ T cells from peripheral blood mononuclear cells, taken before pregnancy. This sequence was found in a female donor with multiple sclerosis, enrolled in a pregnancy study. V is TRBV30 and J is TRBJ2-1; D perhaps matches TRBD1 (5 bases). In DNA, the CDR3 is TGTGCCTGGAGTGGTGGGGCAAACAATGAGCAGTTCTTC. Its translation is CAWSGGANNEQFF.